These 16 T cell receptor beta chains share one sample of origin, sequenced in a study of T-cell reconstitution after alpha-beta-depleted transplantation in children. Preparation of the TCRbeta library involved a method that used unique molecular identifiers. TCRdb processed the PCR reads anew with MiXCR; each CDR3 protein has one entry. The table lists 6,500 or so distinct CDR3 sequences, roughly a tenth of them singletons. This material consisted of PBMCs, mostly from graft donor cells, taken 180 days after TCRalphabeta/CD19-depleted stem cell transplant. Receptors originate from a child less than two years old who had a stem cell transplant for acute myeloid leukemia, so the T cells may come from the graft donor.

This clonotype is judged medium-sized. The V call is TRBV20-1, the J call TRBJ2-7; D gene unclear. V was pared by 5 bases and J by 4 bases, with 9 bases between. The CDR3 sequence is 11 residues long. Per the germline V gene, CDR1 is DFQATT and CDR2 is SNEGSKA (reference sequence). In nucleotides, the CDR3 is TGCAGTGCTTCGGACCTTTACGAGCAGTACTTC. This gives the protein CSASDLYEQYF.

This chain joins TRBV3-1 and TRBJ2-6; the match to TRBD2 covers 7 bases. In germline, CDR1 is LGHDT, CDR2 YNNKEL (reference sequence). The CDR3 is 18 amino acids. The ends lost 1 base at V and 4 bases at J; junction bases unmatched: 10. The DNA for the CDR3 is TGTGCCAGCAGCCAAGGTGGGTGGGGGGGTCCCGGGGCCAACGTCCTGACTTTC. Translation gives CASSQGGWGGPGANVLTF. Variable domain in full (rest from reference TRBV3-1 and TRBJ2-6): DTAVSQTPKYLVTQMGNDKSIKCEQNLGHDTMYWYKQDSKKFLKIMFSYNNKELIINETVPNRFSPKSPDKAHLNLHINSLELGDSAVYFCASSQGGWGGPGANVLTFGAGSRLTVL.

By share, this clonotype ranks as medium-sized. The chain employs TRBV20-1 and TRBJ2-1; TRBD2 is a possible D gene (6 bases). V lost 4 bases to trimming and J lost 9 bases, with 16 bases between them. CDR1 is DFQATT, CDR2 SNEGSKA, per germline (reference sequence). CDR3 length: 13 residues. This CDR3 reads CSAIVSGLREQFF. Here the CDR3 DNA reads TGCAGTGCTATAGTTAGCGGCTTACGTGAGCAGTTCTTC.

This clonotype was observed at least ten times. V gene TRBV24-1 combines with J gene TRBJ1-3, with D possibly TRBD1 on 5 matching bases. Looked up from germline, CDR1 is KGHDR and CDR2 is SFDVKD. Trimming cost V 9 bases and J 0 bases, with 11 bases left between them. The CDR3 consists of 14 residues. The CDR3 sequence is CATADSRSGNTIYF. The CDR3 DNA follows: TGTGCCACCGCAGACAGTCGCTCTGGAAACACCATATATTTT.

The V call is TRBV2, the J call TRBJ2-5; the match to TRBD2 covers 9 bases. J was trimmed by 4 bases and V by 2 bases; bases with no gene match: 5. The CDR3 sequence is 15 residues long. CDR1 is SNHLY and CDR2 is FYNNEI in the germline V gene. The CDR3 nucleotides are TGTGCCAGCAGTGAACAGGCGGGAGGGCGAGAGACCCAGTACTTC. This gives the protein CASSEQAGGRETQYF.

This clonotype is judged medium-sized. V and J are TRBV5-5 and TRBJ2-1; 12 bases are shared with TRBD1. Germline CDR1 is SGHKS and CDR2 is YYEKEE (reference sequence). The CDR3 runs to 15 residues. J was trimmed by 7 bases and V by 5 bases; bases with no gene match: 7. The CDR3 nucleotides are TGTGCCAGCAGTGGTCCGGGACAGGGGGCTAATGAGCAGTTCTTC. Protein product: CASSGPGQGANEQFF.

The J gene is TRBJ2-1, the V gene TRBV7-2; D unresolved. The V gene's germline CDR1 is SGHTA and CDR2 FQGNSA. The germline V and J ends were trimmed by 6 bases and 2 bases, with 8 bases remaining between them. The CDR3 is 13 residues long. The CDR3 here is CASSFQPYNEQFF. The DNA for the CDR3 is TGTGCCAGCAGTTTCCAGCCCTACAATGAGCAGTTCTTC.

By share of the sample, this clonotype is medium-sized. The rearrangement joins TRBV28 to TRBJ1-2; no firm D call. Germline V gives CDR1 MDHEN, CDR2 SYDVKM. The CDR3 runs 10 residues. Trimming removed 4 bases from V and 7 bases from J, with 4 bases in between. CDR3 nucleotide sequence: TGTGCCAGCAGTTGGAGTGGCTACACCTTC. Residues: CASSWSGYTF.

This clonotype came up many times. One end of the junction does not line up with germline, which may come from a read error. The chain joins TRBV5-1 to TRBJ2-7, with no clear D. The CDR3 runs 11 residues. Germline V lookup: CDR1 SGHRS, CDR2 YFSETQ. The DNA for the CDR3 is TGCGCCAGCAGCTTGATTACTCCCGACTCTTTC. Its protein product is CASSLITPDSF. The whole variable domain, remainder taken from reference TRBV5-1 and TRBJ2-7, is KAGVTQTPRYLIKTRGQQVTLSCSPISGHRSVSWYQQTPGQGLQFLFEYFSETQRNKGNFPGRFSGRQFSNSRSEMNVSTLELGDSALYLCASSLITPDSFGPGTRLTVT.

Here the CDR3 reads CASSDRSSYNEQFF. The CDR3 DNA follows: TGTGCCAGCAGCGATAGGAGCTCCTACAATGAGCAGTTCTTC. The rearrangement uses TRBV5-4 and TRBJ2-1; D not resolved. CDR1 SGHNT and CDR2 YYREEE come from the germline V gene (reference sequence). V lost 4 bases and J lost 0, with 8 bases in between. The length of the CDR3 is 14 residues. Looking up the rest from reference TRBV5-4 and TRBJ2-1 gives the full variable domain: ETGVTQSPTHLIKTRGQQVTLRCSSQSGHNTVSWYQQALGQGPQFIFQYYREEENGRGNFPPRFSGLQFPNYSSELNVNALELDDSALYLCASSDRSSYNEQFFGPGTRLTVL.

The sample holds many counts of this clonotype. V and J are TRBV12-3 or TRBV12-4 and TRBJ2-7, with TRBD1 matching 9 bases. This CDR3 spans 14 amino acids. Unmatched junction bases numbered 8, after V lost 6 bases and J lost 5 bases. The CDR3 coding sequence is TGTGCCAGCAGCCGTCACAGGGGGCCTAACGAGCAGTACTTC. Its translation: CASSRHRGPNEQYF.

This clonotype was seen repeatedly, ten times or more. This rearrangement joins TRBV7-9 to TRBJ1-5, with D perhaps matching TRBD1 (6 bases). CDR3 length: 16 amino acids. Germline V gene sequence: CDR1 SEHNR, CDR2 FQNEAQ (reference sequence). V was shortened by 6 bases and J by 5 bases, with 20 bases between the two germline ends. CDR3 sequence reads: CASSPSRDTLDQPQHF. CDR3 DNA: TGTGCCAGCAGTCCCTCCCGGGACACCCTCGATCAGCCCCAGCATTTT.

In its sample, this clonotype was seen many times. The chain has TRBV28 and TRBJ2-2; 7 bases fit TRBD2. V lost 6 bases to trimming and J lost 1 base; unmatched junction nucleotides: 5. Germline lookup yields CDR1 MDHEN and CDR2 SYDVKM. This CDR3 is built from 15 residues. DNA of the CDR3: TGTGCCAGCAGATATCCTAGCGGGAACACCGGGGAGCTGTTTTTT. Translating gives CASRYPSGNTGELFF.

The CDR3 DNA is TGCGCCAGCAAGGTATACGCGGACCTTGGCACAGATACGCAGTATTTT. Protein sequence: CASKVYADLGTDTQYF. This chain uses TRBV5-1 with TRBJ2-3; D not resolved. Trimming cost V 6 bases and J 1 base, with 18 bases left between them. The CDR3 has 16 amino acids. Germline-derived CDR1 and CDR2 are SGHRS and YFSETQ.

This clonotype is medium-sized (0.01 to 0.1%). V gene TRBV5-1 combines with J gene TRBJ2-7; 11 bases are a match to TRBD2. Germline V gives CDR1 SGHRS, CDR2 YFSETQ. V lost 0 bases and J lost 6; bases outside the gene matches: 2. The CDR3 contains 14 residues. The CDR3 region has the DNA TGCGCCAGCAGCTTGGGGCTAGCGGGAGGCGAGCAGTACTTC. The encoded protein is CASSLGLAGGEQYF.

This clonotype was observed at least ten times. The CDR3, as DNA: TGTGCCAGCAGAACCGGGACAGGGTGTGTGGCAGATACGCAGTATTTT. Its translation is CASRTGTGCVADTQYF. The V and J genes are TRBV28 and TRBJ2-3, with 9 bases lining up with TRBD1. The CDR3 covers 16 residues. The junction had 11 bases not matched to a gene; V was cut back by 6 bases and J by 4 bases. From germline, CDR1 is MDHEN and CDR2 SYDVKM.